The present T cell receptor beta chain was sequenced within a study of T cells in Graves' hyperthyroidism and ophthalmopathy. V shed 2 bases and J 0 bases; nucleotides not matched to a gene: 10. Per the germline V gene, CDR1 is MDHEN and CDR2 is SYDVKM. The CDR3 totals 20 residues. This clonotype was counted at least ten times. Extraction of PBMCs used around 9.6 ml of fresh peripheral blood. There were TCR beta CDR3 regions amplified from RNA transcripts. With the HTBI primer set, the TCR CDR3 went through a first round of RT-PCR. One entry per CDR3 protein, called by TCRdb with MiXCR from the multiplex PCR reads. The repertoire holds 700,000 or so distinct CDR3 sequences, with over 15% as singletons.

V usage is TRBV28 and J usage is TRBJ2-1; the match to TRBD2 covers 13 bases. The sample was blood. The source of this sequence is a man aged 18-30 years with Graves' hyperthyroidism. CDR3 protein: CASSLRLGTSGIGSYNEQFF. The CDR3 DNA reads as TGTGCCAGCAGTTTAAGGTTAGGGACTAGCGGGATCGGCTCCTACAATGAGCAGTTCTTC.